This T cell receptor (beta chain) was obtained from a study of T-cell reconstitution after alpha-beta-depleted transplantation in children. Unique molecular identifiers featured in how the TCRbeta library was prepared. TCRdb used MiXCR to reprocess the PCR reads, holding one entry per CDR3 protein. The top ten clones hold about 35% of a sample with a few hundred thousand distinct CDR3 sequences, more than 20% of them seen once. The CDR3 extends over 14 amino acids. Germline V lookup: CDR1 SGHVS, CDR2 FQNEAQ. V dropped 1 base and J dropped 6 bases, with 11 bases sitting between them. A few counts support this clonotype.

The chain combines TRBV7-8 with TRBJ2-3; no clear D gene. Sequencing used PBMCs, obtained before TCRalphabeta/CD19-depleted stem cell transplant. The TCR originated in a boy in the first two years of life with Wiskott-Aldrich syndrome, due to receive a stem cell transplant. The CDR3 DNA reads TGTGCCAGCAGCTTAGGTGTTTATGGGGATACGCAGTATTTT. This gives the protein CASSLGVYGDTQYF.